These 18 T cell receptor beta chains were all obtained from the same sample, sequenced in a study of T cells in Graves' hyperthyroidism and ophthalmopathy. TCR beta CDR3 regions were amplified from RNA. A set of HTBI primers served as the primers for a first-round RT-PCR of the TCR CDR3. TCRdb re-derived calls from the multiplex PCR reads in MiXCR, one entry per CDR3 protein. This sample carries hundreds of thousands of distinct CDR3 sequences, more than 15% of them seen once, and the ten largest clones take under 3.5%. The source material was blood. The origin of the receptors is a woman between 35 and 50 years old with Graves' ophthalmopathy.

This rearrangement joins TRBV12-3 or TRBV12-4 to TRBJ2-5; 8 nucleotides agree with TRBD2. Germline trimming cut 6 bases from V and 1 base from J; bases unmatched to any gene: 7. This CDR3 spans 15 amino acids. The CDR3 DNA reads TGTGCCAGCAGCCTGCCCGGGGGGGGCCAAGAGACCCAGTACTTC. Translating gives CASSLPGGGQETQYF.

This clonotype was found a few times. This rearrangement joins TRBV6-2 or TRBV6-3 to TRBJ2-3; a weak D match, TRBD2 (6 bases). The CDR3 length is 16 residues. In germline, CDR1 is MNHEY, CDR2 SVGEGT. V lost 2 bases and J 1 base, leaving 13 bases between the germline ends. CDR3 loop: CASSYGRERGTDTQYF. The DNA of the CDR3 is TGTGCCAGCAGTTACGGACGGGAGAGGGGCACAGATACGCAGTATTTT.

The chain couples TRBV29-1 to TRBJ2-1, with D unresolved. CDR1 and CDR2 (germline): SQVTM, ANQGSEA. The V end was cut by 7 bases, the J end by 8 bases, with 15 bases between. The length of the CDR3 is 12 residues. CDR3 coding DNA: TGCAGCGCCGTATATAGCCCCTATGAGCAGTTCTTC. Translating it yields CSAVYSPYEQFF.

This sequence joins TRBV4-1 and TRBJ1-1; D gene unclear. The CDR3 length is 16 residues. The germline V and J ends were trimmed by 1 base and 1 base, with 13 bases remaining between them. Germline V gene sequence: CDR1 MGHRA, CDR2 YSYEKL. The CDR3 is CASSQVGGRRNTEAFF. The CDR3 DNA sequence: TGCGCCAGCAGCCAAGTAGGAGGACGTAGGAACACTGAAGCTTTCTTT.

CDR3 sequence: CATSRDRPPIQYGYTF. DNA of the CDR3: TGTGCCACCAGCAGAGATCGTCCGCCGATTCAGTATGGCTACACCTTC. The J gene is TRBJ1-2, the V gene TRBV15; D gene ambiguous. In germline, CDR1 is LNHNV, CDR2 YYDKDF (reference sequence). CDR3 size: 16 residues. With 0 bases removed from V and 5 bases from J, the gap between germline ends came to 16 bases.

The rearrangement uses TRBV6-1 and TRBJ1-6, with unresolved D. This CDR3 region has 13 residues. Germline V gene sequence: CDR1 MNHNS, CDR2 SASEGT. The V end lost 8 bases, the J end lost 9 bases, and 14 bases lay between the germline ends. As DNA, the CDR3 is TGTGCCAGCCTCGGAGGCGATATTTCACCCCTCCACTTT. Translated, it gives CASLGGDISPLHF.

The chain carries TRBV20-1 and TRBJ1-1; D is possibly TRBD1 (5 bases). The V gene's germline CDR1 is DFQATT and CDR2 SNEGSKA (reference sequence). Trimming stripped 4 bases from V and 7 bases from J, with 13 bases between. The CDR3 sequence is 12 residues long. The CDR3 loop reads CSAIYVQGEAFF. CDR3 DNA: TGCAGTGCTATTTATGTGCAGGGTGAAGCTTTCTTT.

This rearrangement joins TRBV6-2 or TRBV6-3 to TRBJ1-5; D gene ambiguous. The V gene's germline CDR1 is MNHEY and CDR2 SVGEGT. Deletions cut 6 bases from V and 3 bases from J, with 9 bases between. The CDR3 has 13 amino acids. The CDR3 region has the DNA TGTGCCAGCAGGGGAGGATTCAATCAGCCCCAGCATTTT. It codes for CASRGGFNQPQHF.

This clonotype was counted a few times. Here the CDR3 DNA reads TGTGCCAGCAGTTCCGGGACAGAGGGCAATGAGCAGTTCTTC. Amino acids: CASSSGTEGNEQFF. V is TRBV6-1 and J is TRBJ2-1; 7 positions agree with TRBD1. V shed 5 bases, J shed 6 bases, and the junction held 7 bases outside the gene matches. The CDR3 has 14 amino acids. CDR1 is MNHNS, CDR2 SASEGT, per germline.

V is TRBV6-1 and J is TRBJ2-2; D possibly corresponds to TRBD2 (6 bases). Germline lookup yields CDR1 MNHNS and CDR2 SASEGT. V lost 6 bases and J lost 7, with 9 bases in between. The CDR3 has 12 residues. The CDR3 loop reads CASRTTSGELFF. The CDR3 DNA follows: TGTGCCAGCAGAACGACTAGCGGGGAGCTGTTTTTT.

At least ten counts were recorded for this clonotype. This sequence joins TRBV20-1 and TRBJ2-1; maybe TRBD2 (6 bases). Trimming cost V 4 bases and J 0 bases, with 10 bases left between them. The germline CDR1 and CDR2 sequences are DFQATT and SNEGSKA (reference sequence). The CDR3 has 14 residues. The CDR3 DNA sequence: TGCAGTGCTATCCCCGGGGGCTCCTACAATGAGCAGTTCTTC. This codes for CSAIPGGSYNEQFF.

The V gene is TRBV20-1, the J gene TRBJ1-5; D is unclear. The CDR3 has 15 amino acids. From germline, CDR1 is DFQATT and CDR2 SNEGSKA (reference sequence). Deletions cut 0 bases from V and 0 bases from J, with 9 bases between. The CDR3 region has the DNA TGCAGTGCTAGAGAACAGTTTTCTAGCAATCAGCCCCAGCATTTT. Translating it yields CSAREQFSSNQPQHF.

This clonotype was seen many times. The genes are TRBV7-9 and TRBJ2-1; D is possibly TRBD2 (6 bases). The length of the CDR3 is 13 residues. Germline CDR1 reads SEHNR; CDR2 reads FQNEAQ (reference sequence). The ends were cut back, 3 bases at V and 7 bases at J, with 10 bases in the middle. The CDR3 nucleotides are TGTGCCAGCAGCTTCACTAGCTTTAATGAGCAGTTCTTC. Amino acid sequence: CASSFTSFNEQFF.

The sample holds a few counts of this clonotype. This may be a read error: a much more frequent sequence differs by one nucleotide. The CDR3 is CASSARMGDTSGKLFF. CDR3 nucleotides: TGTGCCAGCAGTGCTCGGATGGGGGATACGAGTGGAAAACTGTTTTTT. V and J are TRBV2 and TRBJ1-4; maybe TRBD1 (5 bases). CDR1 and CDR2 (germline): SNHLY, FYNNEI. The CDR3 consists of 16 residues. The V and J ends lost 4 bases and 10 bases respectively, with 22 bases between them.

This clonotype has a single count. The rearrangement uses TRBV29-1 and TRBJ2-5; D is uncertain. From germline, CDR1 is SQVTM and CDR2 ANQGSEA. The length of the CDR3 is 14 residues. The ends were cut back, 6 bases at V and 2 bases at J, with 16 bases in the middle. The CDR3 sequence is CSVVDAVEQETQYF. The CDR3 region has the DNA TGCAGCGTGGTGGACGCAGTGGAGCAAGAGACCCAGTACTTC.

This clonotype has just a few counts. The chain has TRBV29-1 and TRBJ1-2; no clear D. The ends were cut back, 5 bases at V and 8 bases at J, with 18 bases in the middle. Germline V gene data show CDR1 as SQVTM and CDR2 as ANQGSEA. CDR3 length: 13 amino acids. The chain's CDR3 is CSVKDSASSGYTF. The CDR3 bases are TGCAGCGTTAAGGACTCCGCCTCGTCAGGCTACACCTTC.

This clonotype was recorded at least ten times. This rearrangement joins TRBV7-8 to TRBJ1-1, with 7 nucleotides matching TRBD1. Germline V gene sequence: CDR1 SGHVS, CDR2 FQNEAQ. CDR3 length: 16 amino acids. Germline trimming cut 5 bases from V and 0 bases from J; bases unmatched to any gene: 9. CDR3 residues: CASSTQQDRLNTEAFF. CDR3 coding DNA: TGTGCCAGCAGCACTCAACAGGACAGGCTGAACACTGAAGCTTTCTTT. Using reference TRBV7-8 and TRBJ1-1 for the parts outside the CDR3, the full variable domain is GAGVSQSPRYKVAKRGQDVALRCDPISGHVSLFWYQQALGQGPEFLTYFQNEAQLDKSGLPSDRFFAERPEGSVSTLKIQRTQQEDSAVYLCASSTQQDRLNTEAFFGQGTRLTVV.

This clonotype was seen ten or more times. The CDR3 DNA sequence: TGTGCCAGCAGCCAAAGTATGGAGACCCAGTACTTC. Its protein product is CASSQSMETQYF. The chain links TRBV11-3 to TRBJ2-5; D remains ambiguous. The CDR3 spans 12 residues. The germline gives CDR1 SGHNT, CDR2 YENEEA. Trimming cost V 5 bases and J 5 bases, with 9 bases left between them.